These T cell receptor beta chains were read from a single sample in a study of technical replicates of blood from several donors. The table came from immunoSEQ multiplex PCR; TCRdb's copy has only in-frame clones and leaves some out. Here the sample spans 91,000 or so clones, nearly 97% being singletons. Material for sequencing was T cells isolated from PBMCs. All receptors come from a human donor in good health. Both conserved end residues are part of each CDR3. Each record gives: D gene, clone size, J gene, V gene, CDR3 protein, CDR3 DNA. D genes are given only for firm matches. A row's size may be missing; if present it is once, few, many or a size class.

>NA|NA|TRBJ2-2|TRBV10-1
CASSELQGRTGELFF
TGCGCCAGCAGTGAGCTTCAGGGTAGGACCGGGGAGCTGTTTTTT
>NA|NA|TRBJ2-2|TRBV18
CASSPSVNTGELFF
TGTGCCAGCTCACCGTCGGTAAACACCGGGGAGCTGTTTTTT
>NA|NA|TRBJ1-2|TRBV27
CASSSGYGYTF
TGTGCCAGCAGTTCAGGGTACGGCTACACCTTC
>NA|NA|TRBJ1-1|TRBV19
CASREGGRGNTEAFF
TGTGCCAGCCGAGAGGGTGGCAGGGGGAACACTGAAGCTTTCTTT
>NA|NA|TRBJ2-1|TRBV5-1
CASSYWAHVSYNEQFF
TGCGCCAGCAGTTATTGGGCCCACGTGTCATACAATGAGCAGTTCTTC
>TRBD2|once|TRBJ2-1|TRBV29-1
CSGGTSGSYNEQFF
TGCAGCGGGGGGACTAGCGGTTCCTACAATGAGCAGTTCTTC
>TRBD1|NA|TRBJ2-7|TRBV28
CASNTGGAGYEQYF
TGTGCCAGCAACACAGGGGGCGCCGGTTACGAGCAGTACTTC
>TRBD1|NA|TRBJ1-2|TRBV6-5
CASTRGGAGYGYTF
TGTGCCAGCACTCGAGGGGGCGCCGGCTATGGCTACACCTTC
>TRBD1|few|TRBJ1-1|TRBV6-1
CASSELDRDAEAFF
TGTGCCAGCAGTGAATTAGACAGGGACGCTGAAGCTTTCTTT
>TRBD1|NA|TRBJ2-5|TRBV27
CASSQTGQGIIFQETQYF
TGTGCCAGCAGTCAGACAGGGCAGGGCATTATATTCCAAGAGACCCAGTACTTC
>NA|NA|TRBJ1-6|TRBV30
CAWSQGALHF
TGTGCCTGGAGTCAAGGGGCCCTCCACTTT
>TRBD1|NA|TRBJ2-5|TRBV9
CASSRTGARETQYF
TGTGCCAGCAGCAGAACAGGGGCCCGGGAGACCCAGTACTTC
>TRBD2|once|TRBJ2-1|TRBV29-1
CSVPRLAGVYNEQFF
TGCAGCGTCCCTAGACTAGCGGGAGTGTACAATGAGCAGTTCTTC
>NA|NA|TRBJ1-6|TRBV13
CASSLGGGSSPLHF
TGTGCCAGCAGCTTAGGGGGAGGGAGTTCACCCCTCCACTTT
>NA|NA|TRBJ1-5|TRBV5-3
CARSLAKLSNQPQHF
TGTGCCAGAAGCTTGGCCAAATTGAGCAATCAGCCCCAGCATTTT
>TRBD1|once|TRBJ1-5|TRBV19
CASSTRTGSGWQPQHF
TGTGCCAGTAGTACGCGGACAGGGTCGGGATGGCAGCCCCAGCATTTT
>TRBD1|few|TRBJ1-1|TRBV19
CASSSGTALRTEAFF
TGTGCCAGTAGTTCAGGGACAGCTTTACGGACTGAAGCTTTCTTT
>TRBD1|NA|TRBJ1-1|TRBV30
CAWMGTAMNTEAFF
TGTGCCTGGATGGGGACAGCGATGAACACTGAAGCTTTCTTT
>TRBD2|NA|TRBJ2-3|TRBV13
CASSLGGLAGGTDTQYF
TGTGCCAGCAGCTTGGGGGGACTAGCGGGAGGCACAGATACGCAGTATTTT
>TRBD1|NA|TRBJ2-7|TRBV25-1
CASSAGTGSYEQYF
TGTGCCAGCAGTGCCGGGACAGGGTCCTACGAGCAGTACTTC
>TRBD1|NA|TRBJ2-2|TRBV29-1
CSGRQGYTGELFF
TGCAGCGGTAGACAGGGGTATACCGGGGAGCTGTTTTTT
>TRBD2|few|TRBJ2-5|TRBV9
CASSGQTSGGPHF
TGTGCCAGCAGCGGCCAGACTAGCGGGGGACCACACTTC
>NA|NA|TRBJ2-7|TRBV7-3
CASSLSQGISEQYF
TGTGCCAGCAGCTTAAGTCAGGGTATAAGCGAGCAGTACTTC
>TRBD1|NA|TRBJ2-1|TRBV23-1
CASSWYPRQGAIYEQFF
TGCGCCAGCAGTTGGTACCCTCGACAGGGGGCTATTTATGAGCAGTTCTTC
>TRBD1|NA|TRBJ2-1|TRBV28
CASSAGYPGTGAVAHEQFF
TGTGCCAGCAGTGCCGGATATCCCGGGACAGGGGCCGTGGCGCATGAGCAGTTCTTC
>NA|NA|TRBJ1-3|TRBV4-1
CASSQDPRSSGNTIYF
TGCGCCAGCAGCCAAGATCCCAGATCCTCTGGAAACACCATATATTTT
>NA|NA|TRBJ1-3|TRBV19
CASSFPGNTIYF
TGTGCCAGTAGTTTCCCAGGAAACACCATATATTTT
>NA|NA|TRBJ2-2|TRBV9
CASSVGGLNTGELFF
TGTGCCAGCAGCGTAGGGGGACTGAACACCGGGGAGCTGTTTTTT
>TRBD1|NA|TRBJ1-5|TRBV7-8
CASSLDRDLGQPQHF
TGTGCCAGCAGTCTCGACAGGGACTTAGGGCAGCCCCAGCATTTT
>NA|NA|TRBJ1-2|TRBV4-1
CASSQLRGQDYGYTF
TGCGCCAGCAGCCAGCTAAGGGGACAAGACTATGGCTACACCTTC
>TRBD2|NA|TRBJ2-7|TRBV19
CASSITSGTYEQYF
TGTGCCAGTAGTATAACTAGCGGGACCTACGAGCAGTACTTC
>TRBD2|NA|TRBJ2-1|TRBV7-9
CASSLVAGGWGNNEQFF
TGTGCCAGCAGCTTGGTAGCGGGAGGCTGGGGCAACAATGAGCAGTTCTTC
>NA|NA|TRBJ2-1|TRBV25-1
CASSESVYNEQFF
TGTGCCAGCAGTGAATCGGTCTACAATGAGCAGTTCTTC
>NA|NA|TRBJ2-7|TRBV28
CASRLWTGSSYEQYF
TGTGCCAGCAGACTTTGGACGGGATCGTCCTACGAGCAGTACTTC
>TRBD2|NA|TRBJ2-4|TRBV6-1
CASTQGGGGNIQYF
TGTGCCAGCACCCAAGGAGGCGGGGGAAACATTCAGTACTTC
>TRBD1|once|TRBJ1-2|TRBV13
CASSSGQGLNYGYTF
TGTGCCAGCAGCTCGGGACAGGGATTAAACTATGGCTACACCTTC
>TRBD1|NA|TRBJ2-7|TRBV5-1
CASSSDRAYEQYF
TGCGCCAGCAGCTCGGACAGGGCCTACGAGCAGTACTTC
>NA|NA|TRBJ1-2|TRBV7-8
CASSLGGRALYGYTF
TGTGCCAGCAGCTTGGGGGGAAGAGCCCTTTATGGCTACACCTTC
>TRBD1|NA|TRBJ1-1|TRBV6-1
CASSAGGHTEAFF
TGTGCCAGCAGTGCAGGGGGCCACACTGAAGCTTTCTTT
>NA|NA|TRBJ1-1|TRBV19
CASNLGAYTGAPTEAFF
TGTGCCAGTAATTTGGGGGCTTATACTGGAGCACCGACTGAAGCTTTCTTT
>NA|NA|TRBJ2-5|TRBV19
CASSINRKETQYF
TGTGCCAGTAGTATCAACAGAAAAGAGACCCAGTACTTC
>NA|NA|TRBJ2-1|TRBV6-5
CASSYSANNEQFF
TGTGCCAGCAGTTATTCCGCGAACAATGAGCAGTTCTTC
>TRBD1|NA|TRBJ2-7|TRBV28
CASSGTGQTPYEQYF
TGTGCCAGCAGTGGGACGGGACAGACCCCCTACGAGCAGTACTTC
>TRBD2|NA|TRBJ2-7|TRBV7-2
CASRTSGTYEQYF
TGTGCCAGTCGGACTAGCGGGACCTACGAGCAGTACTTC
>TRBD2|NA|TRBJ2-2|TRBV4-2
CASSQRTSETGELFF
TGTGCCAGCAGCCAGAGGACTAGTGAGACCGGGGAGCTGTTTTTT
>NA|NA|TRBJ2-3|TRBV7-6
CASSPGSGGPDTQYF
TGTGCCAGCAGCCCAGGATCTGGGGGCCCAGATACGCAGTATTTT
>NA|NA|TRBJ2-7|TRBV2
CASSEVGGKSYEQYF
TGTGCCAGCAGTGAAGTGGGGGGTAAATCCTACGAGCAGTACTTC
>NA|NA|TRBJ1-5|TRBV5-5
CASSRGGDRSNQPQHF
TGTGCCAGCAGCCGGGGGGGGGATCGAAGCAATCAGCCCCAGCATTTT
>TRBD2|NA|TRBJ2-1|TRBV10-3
CAISDWRELSNEQFF
TGTGCCATCAGTGATTGGCGGGAGTTGAGCAATGAGCAGTTCTTC
>NA|NA|TRBJ2-5|TRBV5-5
CASSLGLTLETQYF
TGTGCCAGCAGCTTGGGACTAACCTTAGAGACCCAGTACTTC
>TRBD2|NA|TRBJ2-1|TRBV28
CASRSREKERESYNEQFF
TGTGCCAGCAGATCCCGGGAGAAGGAGCGGGAGTCATACAATGAGCAGTTCTTC